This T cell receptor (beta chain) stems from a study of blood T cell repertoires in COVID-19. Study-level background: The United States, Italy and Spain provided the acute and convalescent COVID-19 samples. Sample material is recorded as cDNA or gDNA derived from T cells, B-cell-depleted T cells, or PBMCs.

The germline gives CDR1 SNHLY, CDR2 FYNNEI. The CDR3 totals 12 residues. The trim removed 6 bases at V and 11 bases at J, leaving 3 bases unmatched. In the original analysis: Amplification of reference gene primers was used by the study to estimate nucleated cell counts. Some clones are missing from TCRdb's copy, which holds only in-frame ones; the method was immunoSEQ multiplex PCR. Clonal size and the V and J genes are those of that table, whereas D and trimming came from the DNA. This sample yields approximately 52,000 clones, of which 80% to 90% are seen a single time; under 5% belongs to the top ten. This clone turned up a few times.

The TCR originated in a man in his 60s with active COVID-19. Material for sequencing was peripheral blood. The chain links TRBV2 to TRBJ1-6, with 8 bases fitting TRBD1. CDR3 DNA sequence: TGTGCCAGCAGGGGGACAGGAACACCCCTCCACTTT. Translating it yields CASRGTGTPLHF.